This TCR beta chain was identified during a study of OX40 agonist ivuxolimab in advanced cancers. The CDR3 extends over 16 amino acids. CDR1 LNHDA and CDR2 SQIVND come from the germline V gene (reference sequence). The V segment lost 4 bases and the J segment 0 bases; nucleotides outside the gene matches: 3. Overall study findings and caveats: Doses of 0.1 to 3.0 mg/kg were accompanied by clonal expansion of CD4+ and CD8+ blood T cells by week 6.

Remarks on this clone: Its target is unknown.

Here immunoSEQ multiplex PCR was the method, and the copy in TCRdb shows in-frame clones only, minus some. This sample carries around 10,000 clones, approximately 79% of them seen once, and the ten largest clones take 40%. This sample comprised CD4+ or CD8+ T cells sorted from blood, obtained in a trial of the OX40 agonist ivuxolimab. This chain links TRBV19 with TRBJ2-2; TRBD1 matches 9 bases. This clonotype was obtained from an adult with an advanced solid tumor such as melanoma, head and neck, liver or kidney cancer. CDR3 nucleotide sequence: TGTGCCAGTAGTACCGGACAGGGGACGAACACCGGGGAGCTGTTTTTT. It specifies CASSTGQGTNTGELFF.